What follows describes a single T cell receptor (beta chain). Under the authors' procedure: Reference gene primer amplification yielded estimated nucleated cell counts. Profiled with immunoSEQ multiplex PCR; TCRdb holds only in-frame clones, not every one. V and J calls and clone size are copied from that table; D and trimming were computed from the DNA. The repertoire holds 150,000 to 200,000 clones, with approximately 83% as singletons. The V gene end was trimmed by 3 bases and the J gene end by 5 bases; junction bases not matched to a gene: 4. The germline V gene encodes CDR1 LNHNV and CDR2 YYDKDF (reference sequence). The CDR3 has 16 amino acids. These data are taken from a study of blood T cell repertoires in COVID-19. Participants, about 18 to 89 years old, spanned around 26 US areas. Categorization into cohorts depended on clinical history that participants reported. In Cohort 3, a recovered donor had either two negative PCRs, clearance, or symptom resolution.

The chain recombines TRBV15 with TRBJ2-2; 12 bases are a match to TRBD2. The source material was PBMCs or T cells enriched from blood (not recorded which). The source of this sequence is a woman in her sixties or seventies who had recovered from COVID-19. The CDR3 reads CATSRLAGGVTGELFF. The CDR3 DNA follows: TGTGCCACCAGCAGGCTAGCGGGAGGGGTGACCGGGGAGCTGTTTTTT.